This entry lists 26 T cell receptor beta chains sequenced from one sample in a study of CD8 T cells in Susac syndrome. RNA was extracted with the RNeasy kit, and a quantity of roughly 0.5 to 1 ug was reverse transcribed using random hexamers. TCRdb ran MiXCR on the immunoSEQ multiplex PCR reads and lists one entry per CDR3 protein. There are about 250,000 distinct CDR3 sequences in the sample; roughly 93% occur only once, and 0.055% to 0.075% lies in the top ten. The sequenced material came from CD4+ T cells from PBMCs. The receptors originated from a human donor with multiple sclerosis.

The chain carries TRBV5-1 and TRBJ2-5; D is possibly TRBD1 (6 bases). CDR1 and CDR2 (germline): SGHRS, YFSETQ. This CDR3 has 12 amino acids. V was shortened by 6 bases and J by 5 bases, with 11 bases between the two germline ends. Written as DNA, the CDR3 is TGCGCCAGCACCCCAGGGGATGAGACCCAGTACTTC. Translated, it gives CASTPGDETQYF.

In its sample, this clonotype was seen a few times. The rearrangement links TRBV5-6 to TRBJ2-7; D not certain. Trimming stripped 0 bases from V and 2 bases from J, with 6 bases between. The CDR3 contains 13 residues. Germline values: CDR1 SGHDT, CDR2 YYEEEE. The CDR3 sequence is CASSLDVPYEQYF. CDR3 sequence (DNA): TGTGCCAGCAGCTTGGACGTCCCCTACGAGCAGTACTTC.

This clonotype has just one count. The chain is built from TRBV3-1 and TRBJ2-5; no clear D gene. Trimming stripped 4 bases from V and 1 base from J, with 13 bases between. This CDR3 has 15 residues. In germline, CDR1 is LGHDT, CDR2 YNNKEL (reference sequence). The CDR3 coding sequence is TGTGCCAGCAGCCCAAGTCTTCAGTTCCAAGAGACCCAGTACTTC. It specifies CASSPSLQFQETQYF.

The J gene is TRBJ1-2, the V gene TRBV15; 7 nucleotides match TRBD1. The V gene end was trimmed by 1 base and the J gene end by 4 bases; junction bases not matched to a gene: 3. The CDR3 is 14 residues long. Germline loops: CDR1 LNHNV, CDR2 YYDKDF (reference sequence). This chain's CDR3 is CATSRGGTVYGYTF. The DNA for the CDR3 is TGTGCCACCAGCAGAGGTGGGACAGTCTATGGCTACACCTTC.

This clonotype was counted a single time. The V call is TRBV27, the J call TRBJ1-1, with unresolved D. CDR3 size: 13 residues. Germline CDR1 is MNHEY and CDR2 is SMNVEV (reference sequence). V lost 6 bases and J lost 1, with 9 bases in between. CDR3: CASRAQPNTEAFF. CDR3 nucleotide sequence: TGTGCCAGCAGGGCACAGCCGAACACTGAAGCTTTCTTT.

The chain links TRBV28 to TRBJ2-2; tentatively, D is TRBD1 (5 bases). V dropped 6 bases and J dropped 9 bases, with 17 bases sitting between them. The CDR3 runs to 14 residues. In germline, CDR1 is MDHEN, CDR2 SYDVKM. The CDR3 DNA sequence: TGTGCCAGCAGCGCCGACTCAACAGGTCGGGAGCTGTTTTTT. This translates into CASSADSTGRELFF.

This clonotype appeared a single time. The rearrangement links TRBV7-3 to TRBJ2-2; D perhaps matches TRBD2 (6 bases). Looked up from germline, CDR1 is SGHTA and CDR2 is FQGTGA. The CDR3 is made up of 16 amino acids. Trimming pared 5 bases from V and 6 bases from J, leaving 19 bases between. The CDR3 DNA sequence: TGTGCCAGCAGCACGGGACTTCCCGGGGAGGCCGGGGAGCTGTTTTTT. Its protein is CASSTGLPGEAGELFF.

The CDR3 DNA reads TGTGCCAGCAAGGGCCCAGGGGGGGCTAATCAGCCCCAGCATTTT. It specifies CASKGPGGANQPQHF. V and J are TRBV2 and TRBJ1-5; TRBD1 agrees at 7 bases. Germline trimming cut 7 bases from V and 4 bases from J; bases unmatched to any gene: 10. CDR3 length equals 15 residues. Germline CDR1 is SNHLY and CDR2 is FYNNEI.

The chain recombines TRBV4-1 with TRBJ2-1; 14 nucleotides line up with TRBD2. CDR1 and CDR2 (germline): MGHRA, YSYEKL. Trimming cost V 5 bases and J 6 bases; bases outside gene matches: 21. The CDR3 totals 21 residues. The CDR3, as DNA: TGCGCCAGCAGCAAACGGAGCATGGGACTAGCGGGAGACCTTTTCGCCAATGAGCAGTTCTTC. This encodes CASSKRSMGLAGDLFANEQFF.

The chain couples TRBV7-8 to TRBJ2-5, with TRBD2 identical over 13 bases. Trimming at V came to 5 bases and at J to 7 bases, leaving 7 bases not matched to a gene. Germline lookup yields CDR1 SGHVS and CDR2 FQNEAQ. The CDR3 extends over 15 amino acids. The CDR3 region has the DNA TGTGCCAGCAGCCGGACTAGCGGGGGACCTCGGACCCAGTACTTC. Amino acids: CASSRTSGGPRTQYF.

The genes are TRBV3-1 and TRBJ2-1; D perhaps matches TRBD2 (6 bases). This CDR3 is 15 amino acids long. The germline gives CDR1 LGHDT, CDR2 YNNKEL (reference sequence). V lost 4 bases and J 8 bases, leaving 18 bases between the germline ends. The CDR3 sequence: CASSLRTTSGDEQFF. DNA of the CDR3: TGTGCCAGCAGCCTAAGGACTACCTCGGGCGATGAGCAGTTCTTC.

CDR3: CASRNAGTDNYGYTF. The CDR3 DNA reads as TGTGCCAGCAGGAACGCGGGGACAGATAACTATGGCTACACCTTC. The V call is TRBV6-2 or TRBV6-3, the J call TRBJ1-2; 7 bases line up with TRBD1. Germline V gives CDR1 MNHEY, CDR2 SVGEGT. The CDR3 consists of 15 residues. The V segment lost 6 bases and the J segment 1 base; nucleotides outside the gene matches: 8.

This chain joins TRBV27 and TRBJ1-5, with D perhaps matching TRBD1 (5 bases). Germline V gene data show CDR1 as MNHEY and CDR2 as SMNVEV (reference sequence). The CDR3 is 15 amino acids. V was clipped by 5 bases and J by 4 bases, with 15 bases between them. CDR3 loop: CASSPGTVANQPQHF. Here the CDR3 DNA reads TGTGCCAGCAGTCCCGGGACTGTTGCTAATCAGCCCCAGCATTTT.

This clonotype appeared a single time. The genes are TRBV19 and TRBJ1-5, with no clear D. Between the trimmed V and J ends, which lost 3 bases and 5 bases, there was a span of 8 bases. The CDR3 is 13 residues long. In germline, CDR1 is LNHDA, CDR2 SQIVND (reference sequence). The CDR3 coding sequence is TGTGCCAGTAGTATCATCCATGATCAGCCCCAGCATTTT. This encodes CASSIIHDQPQHF.

The CDR3 DNA reads as TGTGCCAGCCCGTGGGGCGGCACTGAAGCTTTCTTT. It codes for CASPWGGTEAFF. This sequence joins TRBV19 and TRBJ1-1; TRBD1 is a possible D gene (5 bases). Per the germline V gene, CDR1 is LNHDA and CDR2 is SQIVND (reference sequence). The CDR3 extends over 12 amino acids. Trimming shortened V by 9 bases and J by 4 bases, and 12 bases separated the two germline ends.

The chain combines TRBV29-1 with TRBJ2-1; D perhaps matches TRBD2 (7 bases). The V end lost 3 bases, the J end lost 8 bases, and 14 bases lay between the germline ends. Germline V gene lookup returns CDR1 SQVTM and CDR2 ANQGSEA. CDR3 length: 13 residues. The chain's CDR3 is CSVDGGGSYEQFF. CDR3 coding DNA: TGCAGCGTTGATGGGGGCGGGAGCTATGAGCAGTTCTTC.

This chain links TRBV9 with TRBJ1-1; no reliable D call. Per germline, CDR1 SGDLS and CDR2 YYNGEE. The V end lost 1 base, the J end lost 4 bases, and 11 bases lay between the germline ends. The CDR3 extends over 14 amino acids. The CDR3 sequence is CASSVQPSGTEAFF. The CDR3 DNA is TGTGCCAGCAGCGTACAGCCATCAGGCACTGAAGCTTTCTTT.

The rearrangement uses TRBV7-8 and TRBJ2-5, with 7 bases aligning to TRBD2. Germline lookup yields CDR1 SGHVS and CDR2 FQNEAQ. The CDR3 length is 14 residues. Trimming cost V 8 bases and J 1 base; bases outside gene matches: 7. As DNA, the CDR3 is TGTGCCAGCTTGGTGGGAGGGTCCCAAGAGACCCAGTACTTC. Protein sequence: CASLVGGSQETQYF.

Only one count was recorded for this clonotype. V and J are TRBV29-1 and TRBJ1-1; 7 bases align to TRBD1. This CDR3 has 13 residues. Looked up from germline, CDR1 is SQVTM and CDR2 is ANQGSEA. V was clipped by 6 bases and J by 1 base; unmatched bases: 5. CDR3 sequence: CSVWTGRNTEAFF. For the CDR3, the DNA is TGCAGCGTGTGGACAGGACGGAACACTGAAGCTTTCTTT.

The rearrangement joins TRBV6-6 to TRBJ2-7, with TRBD2 identical over 8 bases. With 2 bases clipped from V and 3 bases from J, the junction kept 3 bases outside the gene matches. CDR3 size: 14 residues. Germline CDR1 and CDR2: MNHNY and SVGAGI (reference sequence). The CDR3 DNA sequence: TGTGCCAGCAGTTACCCCGGGGGGGGCTACGAGCAGTACTTC. This sequence encodes CASSYPGGGYEQYF.

The CDR3 DNA is TGCAGTGCTCCCCATAGCGGGGGTCTCTCCTACAATGAGCAGTTCTTC. Its protein product is CSAPHSGGLSYNEQFF. The rearrangement uses TRBV20-1 and TRBJ2-1; 9 bases align to TRBD2. The CDR3 totals 16 residues. With 5 bases clipped from V and 0 bases from J, the junction kept 8 bases outside the gene matches. Germline V gives CDR1 DFQATT, CDR2 SNEGSKA (reference sequence).

The rearrangement joins TRBV30 to TRBJ1-3, with D possibly matching TRBD1 (6 bases). Germline V gene data show CDR1 as GTSNPN and CDR2 as SVGIG (reference sequence). This CDR3 contains 15 residues. The V end was cut by 4 bases, the J end by 4 bases, with 17 bases between. The CDR3 loop is CAWNVRGAGGNTIYF. CDR3 bases: TGTGCCTGGAATGTACGGGGGGCTGGAGGAAACACCATATATTTT. Full variable domain (outside the CDR3, taken from reference TRBV30 and TRBJ1-3): SQTIHQWPATLVQPVGSPLSLECTVEGTSNPNLYWYRQAAGRGLQLLFYSVGIGQISSEVPQNLSASRPQDRQFILSSKKLLLSDSGFYLCAWNVRGAGGNTIYFGEGSWLTVV.

The J gene is TRBJ2-7, the V gene TRBV5-1; 8 bases fit TRBD2. CDR3 size: 15 residues. The junction had 4 bases not matched to a gene; V was cut back by 2 bases and J by 0 bases. The V gene's germline CDR1 is SGHRS and CDR2 YFSETQ. CDR3 residues: CASSFTGGDSYEQYF. CDR3 nucleotides: TGCGCCAGCAGCTTTACGGGAGGGGACTCCTACGAGCAGTACTTC.

This clonotype appeared a single time. This rearrangement joins TRBV6-5 to TRBJ1-6, with TRBD1 matching over 12 bases. This CDR3 is 17 amino acids long. Unmatched junction bases numbered 7, after V lost 2 bases and J lost 8 bases. CDR1 is MNHEY and CDR2 is SVGAGI in the germline V gene. CDR3 DNA sequence: TGTGCCAGCAGTTACCCCGCGGGACAGGGGGCTTATTCACCCCTCCACTTT. It is translated as CASSYPAGQGAYSPLHF.

The J gene is TRBJ2-5, the V gene TRBV20-1; D possibly uses TRBD1 or TRBD2 (6 bases each). Trimming took off 4 bases at V and 5 bases at J, with 20 bases between the two ends. This CDR3 contains 15 residues. Germline V gene data show CDR1 as DFQATT and CDR2 as SNEGSKA (reference sequence). DNA of the CDR3: TGCAGTGCTACCTCTGGGGGGCTGGGGGTCGAGACCCAGTACTTC. This codes for CSATSGGLGVETQYF.

V usage is TRBV28 and J usage is TRBJ1-1; 9 bases fit TRBD1. Unmatched junction bases numbered 16, after V lost 6 bases and J lost 5 bases. Per germline, CDR1 MDHEN and CDR2 SYDVKM. The CDR3 is 17 residues long. In DNA form, the CDR3 reads TGTGCCAGCAGACCAAGGGGAACAGGGGGCGCAGGGACTGAAGCTTTCTTT. It codes for CASRPRGTGGAGTEAFF.